Presented here are 14 T cell receptor beta chains from one specimen sequenced in a study of OX40 agonist ivuxolimab in advanced cancers. The assay was immunoSEQ multiplex PCR, and TCRdb's table has in-frame clones only and misses some. This sample has 55,000 to 70,000 clones; around 85% occur once, and the top ten carry 6.1%. Source: CD4+ or CD8+ T cells sorted from blood, taken in a trial of the OX40 agonist ivuxolimab. These receptors all come from an adult with an advanced solid tumor such as melanoma, head and neck, liver or kidney cancer.

The CDR3 DNA reads as TGCGCCAGCAGCGAGGGTTCAGGGGGAGGTTCACCCCTCCACTTT. Translation: CASSEGSGGGSPLHF. The gene calls are TRBV5-1 and TRBJ1-6, with TRBD1 matching over 7 bases. The CDR3 spans 15 residues. With V trimmed by 4 bases and J by 9 bases, 10 bases remained unmatched. Germline CDR1 and CDR2: SGHRS and YFSETQ.

The chain is built from TRBV28 and TRBJ2-5, with D perhaps TRBD2 (6 bases). Matching the DNA end better, TRBJ2-7 makes the J call doubtful. The CDR3 is 13 amino acids. Looked up from germline, CDR1 is MDHEN and CDR2 is SYDVKM. CDR3 DNA sequence: TGTGCCAGCAGGCAGGGAGGACGCTACGAGCAGTACTTC. Its protein product is CASRQGGRYEQYF.

The gene calls are TRBV30 and TRBJ1-6; unclear D gene. This CDR3 is built from 13 residues. V was shortened by 4 bases and J by 7 bases, with 11 bases between the two germline ends. The germline V gene has CDR1 GTSNPN and CDR2 SVGIG (reference sequence). CDR3 sequence reads: CAWNWGLNSPLHF. CDR3 sequence (DNA): TGTGCCTGGAATTGGGGTTTGAATTCACCCCTCCACTTT.

The chain has TRBV5-4 and TRBJ1-1, with TRBD1 identical over 10 bases. The CDR3 contains 16 residues. From germline, CDR1 is SGHNT and CDR2 YYREEE (reference sequence). Unmatched junction bases numbered 4, after V lost 2 bases and J lost 0 bases. The CDR3 sequence: CASSFLDRGVNTEAFF. The CDR3 DNA reads as TGTGCCAGCAGCTTCCTGGACAGGGGGGTGAACACTGAAGCTTTCTTT.

This chain joins TRBV2 and TRBJ1-5, with D unclear. This CDR3 has 15 residues. CDR1 is SNHLY and CDR2 is FYNNEI in the germline V gene. V gave up 6 bases and J gave up 0 bases, with 12 bases separating them. The CDR3 is CASRRTVNSNQPQHF. In DNA form, the CDR3 reads TGTGCCAGCAGAAGAACTGTGAATAGCAATCAGCCCCAGCATTTT.

J is TRBJ2-7 and V is TRBV2; possibly TRBD2 for D (5 bases). Germline CDR1 SNHLY, CDR2 FYNNEI. CDR3 length equals 11 residues. V lost 6 bases, J lost 6 bases, and 9 bases lay in between. In DNA form, the CDR3 reads TGTGCCAGCAGCGCGAGGGTCGAGCAGTACTTC. It yields the protein CASSARVEQYF.

This sequence joins TRBV7-3 and TRBJ1-4; D gene uncertain. Germline CDR1 and CDR2: SGHTA and FQGTGA. With 3 bases removed from V and 5 bases from J, the gap between germline ends came to 7 bases. This CDR3 has 13 amino acids. The CDR3: CASSLVHNEKLFF. CDR3 DNA: TGTGCCAGCAGCTTGGTCCACAATGAAAAACTGTTTTTT.

CDR3 sequence: CASSQDYGTTLPNTEAFF. Written as DNA, the CDR3 is TGCGCCAGCAGCCAAGATTATGGCACAACGCTGCCAAACACTGAAGCTTTCTTT. This sequence joins TRBV4-3 and TRBJ1-1; D ambiguous. This CDR3 region has 18 residues. Looked up from germline, CDR1 is LGHNA and CDR2 is YSLEER. Trimming took 0 bases from V and 2 from J, leaving 19 bases between them.

This sequence joins TRBV27 and TRBJ2-7, with D perhaps TRBD1 (5 bases). This CDR3 has 16 residues. Trimming shortened V by 4 bases and J by 3 bases, and 19 bases separated the two germline ends. CDR1 is MNHEY and CDR2 is SMNVEV in the germline V gene (reference sequence). The CDR3 protein is CASSSTARDPLYEQYF. DNA for the CDR3: TGTGCCAGCAGTTCGACGGCCAGGGATCCCCTCTACGAGCAGTACTTC.

CDR3 region: CASSQGQGEETQYF. The CDR3 region has the DNA TGTGCCAGCAGCCAAGGACAGGGAGAAGAGACCCAGTACTTC. The rearrangement links TRBV7-9 to TRBJ2-5, with 8 positions matching TRBD1. Germline V gene lookup returns CDR1 SEHNR and CDR2 FQNEAQ (reference sequence). Trimming at V came to 5 bases and at J to 3 bases, leaving 5 bases not matched to a gene. The CDR3 spans 14 residues.

This clone occurred a few times. J is TRBJ1-2 and V is TRBV28; no clear D. This CDR3 has 14 amino acids. Germline assignment: CDR1 MDHEN and CDR2 SYDVKM. Trimming took off 6 bases at V and 5 bases at J, with 16 bases between the two ends. CDR3 DNA sequence: TGTGCCAGCAGCCTAAAGCCCGACGGGTATGGCTACACCTTC. Protein: CASSLKPDGYGYTF.

J is TRBJ2-7 and V is TRBV4-2, with D perhaps TRBD2 (6 bases). This CDR3 region has 16 residues. Trimming left V 0 bases short and J 2 bases short, with 14 bases between. The V gene's germline CDR1 is LGHNA and CDR2 YNFKEQ. The CDR3 sequence is CASSQDRDSGAYEQYF. The CDR3 nucleotides read TGTGCCAGCAGCCAAGACCGGGACTCCGGGGCCTACGAGCAGTACTTC.

This chain connects TRBV6-1 to TRBJ2-2; either TRBD1 or TRBD2 may supply D (5 bases each). Trimming removed 2 bases from V and 7 bases from J, with 17 bases in between. The CDR3 extends over 16 amino acids. Germline V CDR1 and CDR2: MNHNS, SASEGT. Here the CDR3 DNA reads TGTGCCAGCAGTGAACTGGGGACCGGGACGGGCGGGGAGCTGTTTTTT. This encodes CASSELGTGTGGELFF.

The V and J genes are TRBV2 and TRBJ2-2; D remains ambiguous. Germline lookup yields CDR1 SNHLY and CDR2 FYNNEI. V shed 2 bases and J shed 0 bases, with 7 bases lying between them. The CDR3 consists of 15 residues. CDR3 coding DNA: TGTGCCAGCAGTGAACAGGCAGCGAACACCGGGGAGCTGTTTTTT. It specifies CASSEQAANTGELFF.